These 9 T cell receptor beta chains were sequenced from one sample in a study of PD-1 blockade in classical Hodgkin lymphoma. Time point here: cycle 4 day 1 (C4D1), after 5 to 7 weeks of nivolumab. Every patient had relapsed following autologous stem cell transplantation, and cohorts differed in brentuximab vedotin exposure. From thawed PBMCs, CD4+ T cells were purified using magnetic negative selection. The protocol was immunoSEQ multiplex PCR, while the TCRdb copy is restricted to in-frame clones and leaves out a portion. Of about 28,000 clones in the sample, around 79% were seen once. The sample consisted of CD4+ T cells from blood, taken before the fourth cycle of nivolumab. These receptors were taken from a human donor with classical Hodgkin lymphoma.

Turning to this clone: Other DNA sequences within the sample encode an identical CDR3. The chain is built from TRBV4-3 and TRBJ1-4; D might be TRBD1 (5 bases). V gave up 3 bases and J gave up 3 bases, with 11 bases separating them. Germline V gene sequence: CDR1 LGHNA, CDR2 YSLEER. The CDR3 is made up of 15 amino acids. The DNA of the CDR3 is TGCGCCAGCAGCCAGGAGGGGAGAGCTAATGAAAAACTGTTTTTT. Translated, it gives CASSQEGRANEKLFF.

The chain carries TRBV4-2 and TRBJ2-4, with 8 bases lining up with TRBD2. Trimming at V came to 0 bases and at J to 1 base, leaving 2 bases not matched to a gene. CDR1 and CDR2 from the germline V gene are LGHNA and YNFKEQ. There are 16 residues in the CDR3. CDR3 in DNA: TGTGCCAGCAGCCAAGACGGGGGGGCGGCCAAAAACATTCAGTACTTC. This translates into CASSQDGGAAKNIQYF.

The rearrangement links TRBV6-6 to TRBJ2-3; D remains unclear. Germline-derived CDR1 and CDR2 are MNHNY and SVGAGI (reference sequence). The V end lost 10 bases, the J end lost 4 bases, and 18 bases lay between the germline ends. This CDR3 is built from 14 residues. CDR3 sequence (DNA): TGTGCCACCGCCGTGCAAGAGGCGCCAGATACGCAGTATTTT. Protein: CATAVQEAPDTQYF.

This chain links TRBV5-1 with TRBJ2-3; D call uncertain. Deletions cut 7 bases from V and 4 bases from J, with 10 bases between. The length of the CDR3 is 12 residues. The germline V gene has CDR1 SGHRS and CDR2 YFSETQ. The CDR3 region has the DNA TGCGCCAGCCGAATGGCCGCAGATACGCAGTATTTT. Protein product: CASRMAADTQYF.

The chain is built from TRBV7-9 and TRBJ1-1; TRBD1 is a possible D gene (6 bases). Trimming removed 5 bases from V and 4 bases from J, with 14 bases in between. The CDR3 has 14 amino acids. Germline V lookup: CDR1 SEHNR, CDR2 FQNEAQ (reference sequence). CDR3 nucleotide sequence: TGTGCCAGCAGCCCCCAACAGGGATCCACTGAAGCTTTCTTT. Protein: CASSPQQGSTEAFF.

This clone appeared once. V usage is TRBV28 and J usage is TRBJ1-1, with unresolved D. V lost 7 bases and J 6 bases, leaving 21 bases between the germline ends. The CDR3 covers 15 residues. The V gene's germline CDR1 is MDHEN and CDR2 SYDVKM. The CDR3: CASIFSGGTMAEAFF. The CDR3 nucleotides are TGTGCCAGCATCTTCTCCGGTGGAACAATGGCTGAAGCTTTCTTT.

V gene TRBV6-6 combines with J gene TRBJ2-5; D call uncertain. The CDR3 is 11 amino acids. Germline CDR1 reads MNHNY; CDR2 reads SVGAGI (reference sequence). Trimming left V 2 bases short and J 5 bases short, with 3 bases between. Here the CDR3 DNA reads TGTGCCAGCAGTTACCGTGAGACCCAGTACTTC. It translates to CASSYRETQYF.

The chain is built from TRBV28 and TRBJ2-7; no definite D call. CDR3 size: 10 residues. The germline gives CDR1 MDHEN, CDR2 SYDVKM. Trimming took off 3 bases at V and 7 bases at J, with 4 bases between the two ends. This CDR3 reads CASSFREQYF. The CDR3 DNA reads as TGTGCCAGCAGTTTCAGGGAGCAGTACTTC.

A single count supports this clone. The V call is TRBV4-1, the J call TRBJ1-5; D ambiguous. The germline CDR1 and CDR2 sequences are MGHRA and YSYEKL. Trimming left V 1 base short and J 5 bases short, with 12 bases between. This CDR3 has 15 amino acids. The CDR3 region is CASSQVGQAHQPQHF. CDR3 nucleotide sequence: TGCGCCAGCAGCCAAGTAGGGCAGGCGCATCAGCCCCAGCATTTT.